This TCR beta chain originates from a study of T cells after yellow fever vaccination. Overall study context: Some fractions had low cell numbers, and these were prepared with SMART-Seq v4 Ultra Low Input.

MiXCR, applied by TCRdb to the 5' RACE reads, yields one record per CDR3 protein. The sample holds hundreds of thousands of distinct CDR3 sequences, approximately 13% seen once. Trimming removed 4 bases from V and 8 bases from J, with 14 bases in between. The CDR3 extends over 13 amino acids. Germline values: CDR1 MNHEY, CDR2 SVGAGI. This clonotype was detected a few times. The sequence was obtained from a man aged 25-45 years who received the YFV17D yellow fever vaccine. The chain employs TRBV6-5 and TRBJ1-2; TRBD1 is a possible D gene (5 bases). The source was PBMCs, collected on the day of the yellow fever booster vaccination. CDR3 in amino acids: CASSLGVFGGYTF. CDR3 coding DNA: TGTGCCAGCAGTTTAGGGGTGTTCGGCGGCTACACCTTC.